Listed below are T cell receptor beta chains from one sample, sequenced in a study of T-cell reconstitution after alpha-beta-depleted transplantation in children. Each CDR3 protein is one row after TCRdb ran MiXCR on the PCR reads. The profile shows about 360,000 distinct CDR3 sequences, roughly 15% of them singletons. The sequences come from PBMCs, collected from the stem cell graft. The receptors here all came from a human donor who donated a stem cell graft to a child with Fanconi anemia. The CDR3 runs from the conserved cysteine through the conserved F or W. A D gene is named only where the DNA matches it firmly. Not every row has a clone size; where given, it reads once, few, many or a size class.

CDR3nt	CDR3aa	abundance	j_gene	v_gene	d_gene	len
TGCGCCAGCAGCCAAGATAGTGGTCCCCGCTTGAGGGCTGAAGCTTTCTTT	CASSQDSGPRLRAEAFF	few	TRBJ1-1	TRBV4-3	.	17
TGCAGTGCTAGAGACCCGGGGAGGGGCCAAGAGACCCAGTACTTC	CSARDPGRGQETQYF	.	TRBJ2-5	TRBV20-1	TRBD2	15
TGTGCCAGCAGTTACGCCGGGGGCGGTGAGCAGTTCTTC	CASSYAGGGEQFF	.	TRBJ2-1	TRBV6-5	.	13
TGTGCCAGCTCACCAGTCCCCATGATGTACCAAGAGACCCAGTACTTC	CASSPVPMMYQETQYF	.	TRBJ2-5	TRBV18	.	16
TGTGCCAGCAGCCCCCCGTGGCAACAAGTAACCCAGTACTTC	CASSPPWQQVTQYF	.	TRBJ2-5	TRBV25-1	.	14
TGTGCCAGCAGCAGCGGGACATATAACTATGGCTACACCTTC	CASSSGTYNYGYTF	many	TRBJ1-2	TRBV3-1	.	14
TGCGCCAGCAGCTTGGACTGGGGCAATGAGCAGTTCTTC	CASSLDWGNEQFF	few	TRBJ2-1	TRBV5-1	.	13
TGTGCCAGCAGCTTGGTAGGGCCCTCCTATGGCTACACCTTC	CASSLVGPSYGYTF	.	TRBJ1-2	TRBV5-6	.	14
TGTGCCAGCAGCTCCGGTTTGGGTGCCGCCTCTGGAAACACCATATATTTT	CASSSGLGAASGNTIYF	.	TRBJ1-3	TRBV7-2	.	17
TGTGCCAGCAGCTTAGCGCTTGGGGATAATGAGCAGTTCTTC	CASSLALGDNEQFF	.	TRBJ2-1	TRBV7-9	.	14
TGTGCCAGCAGTTCCCAAATTCGGGATACGCAGTATTTT	CASSSQIRDTQYF	many	TRBJ2-3	TRBV12-3/TRBV12-4	.	13
TGTGCCAGCAGGGCGGGGCCCGTGGACACCATATATTTT	CASRAGPVDTIYF	.	TRBJ1-3	TRBV6-1	.	13
TGTGCCAGCAGCCTAGAAGGACTAGCCCCCACAGATACGCAGTATTTT	CASSLEGLAPTDTQYF	many	TRBJ2-3	TRBV4-2	TRBD2	16
TGTGCCAGCAGCGCGGGACAGGGATATGGCTACACCTTC	CASSAGQGYGYTF	.	TRBJ1-2	TRBV7-9	TRBD1	13
TGCGCCAGCAGCCAAGATCAACAGCTTAATTCACCCCTCCACTTT	CASSQDQQLNSPLHF	few	TRBJ1-6	TRBV4-3	.	15
TGTGCCAGCAGCTTAATCGGACTAGCGGGGCTCCACAATGAGCAGTTCTTC	CASSLIGLAGLHNEQFF	.	TRBJ2-1	TRBV7-8	TRBD2	17
TGTGCCAGCTCACCATCAAATAGGGACAGAAATTCACCCCTCCACTTT	CASSPSNRDRNSPLHF	few	TRBJ1-6	TRBV18	TRBD1	16
TGCAGTGCTAGTCCGGCCTCAGGGGGAGAGACCCAGTACTTC	CSASPASGGETQYF	.	TRBJ2-5	TRBV20-1	TRBD1	14
TGTGCCAGCAGCCAACGGGGACAGCAGAAAGAGACCCAGTACTTC	CASSQRGQQKETQYF	few	TRBJ2-5	TRBV3-1	TRBD1	15
TGTGCCAGCAGCCAAGCGGCGCGGGGTGAAGAGACCCAGTACTTC	CASSQAARGEETQYF	.	TRBJ2-5	TRBV3-1	.	15
TGTGCCAGCCTGTCCGGGACAGGAGGAGGTCAGCCCCAGCATTTT	CASLSGTGGGQPQHF	few	TRBJ1-5	TRBV6-2/TRBV6-3	TRBD1	15
TGTGCCAGCAGTCACCGGGACGGTTTGAACTATGGCTACACCTTC	CASSHRDGLNYGYTF	few	TRBJ1-2	TRBV6-5	.	15
TGCGCCAGCAGCCAATCTTCCGGGACTAGCGGGTACAATGAGCAGTTCTTC	CASSQSSGTSGYNEQFF	few	TRBJ2-1	TRBV4-3	TRBD2	17
TGCGCCAGCAGCCAAGATCATCCGGGGGGGCTCCCCGGGGAGCTGTTTTTT	CASSQDHPGGLPGELFF	.	TRBJ2-2	TRBV4-1	TRBD2	17
TGTGCCAGCAGCCAAGAAAGGATTCGCAGCGGGGGGATCACCGGGGAGCTGTTTTTT	CASSQERIRSGGITGELFF	many	TRBJ2-2	TRBV3-1	TRBD2	19
TGCGCCAGCCGCGAAACAGGGAGGCATGGCTACACCTTC	CASRETGRHGYTF	many	TRBJ1-2	TRBV5-1	.	13
TGTGCCAGCAGCTTGGATTGGGGCGGTGGCTACACCTTC	CASSLDWGGGYTF	few	TRBJ1-2	TRBV5-6	.	13
TGTGCCAGCAGTTTATGGGCCCAGGGTCTTGAGCAGTTCTTC	CASSLWAQGLEQFF	.	TRBJ2-1	TRBV28	.	14
TGCAGTGCTCCGGACAGGGCCACTGAAGCTTTCTTT	CSAPDRATEAFF	few	TRBJ1-1	TRBV20-1	TRBD1	12
TGTGCCAGCAGTCCGTCGCCCTACAATGAGCAGTTCTTC	CASSPSPYNEQFF	many	TRBJ2-1	TRBV12-3/TRBV12-4	.	13
TGCGCCAGCAGCTTGCAACAGGGTCGGGCGGCCGGGGAGCTGTTTTTT	CASSLQQGRAAGELFF	many	TRBJ2-2	TRBV5-1	.	16
TGTGCCAGCAGCCCAGGCGGGGTCCTGACCCGTCAGCTTGGGCAGTTCTTC	CASSPGGVLTRQLGQFF	few	TRBJ2-1	TRBV7-9	.	17
TGTGCCGGCGGGACAGGGTCGCGCGGTAGCAATCAGCCCCAGCATTTT	CAGGTGSRGSNQPQHF	.	TRBJ1-5	TRBV7-8	TRBD1	16
TGCAGTGCTAGACCCTCCTTTCGGGCCGCGAACACTGAAGCTTTCTTT	CSARPSFRAANTEAFF	few	TRBJ1-1	TRBV20-1	.	16
TGCGCCAGCAGCCTTAGCGGGGGGGCCCCAGATACGCAGTATTTT	CASSLSGGAPDTQYF	.	TRBJ2-3	TRBV5-1	TRBD2	15
TGTGCCAGCAGTTTGACAGTGGGGACCCAGTACTTC	CASSLTVGTQYF	.	TRBJ2-5	TRBV12-3/TRBV12-4	.	12
TGTGCCAGCAGTTTATTCGGGGGCCACCTGCCTGGGGCCAACGTCCTGACTTTC	CASSLFGGHLPGANVLTF	.	TRBJ2-6	TRBV27	.	18
TGTGCCAGCAGCCCCTCGACTACCAACCCCTACGAGCAGTACTTC	CASSPSTTNPYEQYF	few	TRBJ2-7	TRBV7-3	.	15
TGCAGTGCTAGAGATCTAGGCGAGGACAATGAGCAGTTCTTC	CSARDLGEDNEQFF	few	TRBJ2-1	TRBV20-1	.	14
TGCAGCGTTCGAACGGGCAAGGCCGGGGAGCTGTTTTTT	CSVRTGKAGELFF	many	TRBJ2-2	TRBV29-1	.	13
TGCGCCAGCAGGAAGGACGCCGGACTCTCTGGAAACACCATATATTTT	CASRKDAGLSGNTIYF	few	TRBJ1-3	TRBV5-1	.	16
TGTGCCAGCAGTTCAGAACAACCAGGGGGTTCACCCCTCCACTTT	CASSSEQPGGSPLHF	few	TRBJ1-6	TRBV12-3/TRBV12-4	TRBD1	15
TGCGCCAGCAGCTTGGGTGACTCCGGGAACAATGAGCAGTTCTTC	CASSLGDSGNNEQFF	many	TRBJ2-1	TRBV5-1	.	15
TGTGCCACAGACAGTTCGAGCAATCAGCCCCAGCATTTT	CATDSSSNQPQHF	many	TRBJ1-5	TRBV19	.	13
TGTGCCAGCAGCTTAGATCCTGGGGCCAACGTCCTGACTTTC	CASSLDPGANVLTF	many	TRBJ2-6	TRBV5-5	.	14
TGCAGTGCGCTACTGATAGAGGAAGAGACCCAGTACTTC	CSALLIEEETQYF	.	TRBJ2-5	TRBV20-1	.	13
TGCGCCAGCAGTCCAAACCCGGGTGGCACTGAAGCTTTCTTT	CASSPNPGGTEAFF	many	TRBJ1-1	TRBV5-1	.	14
TGTGCCAGCAGCGTAGTGGACCGAGTGAACACTGAAGCTTTCTTT	CASSVVDRVNTEAFF	few	TRBJ1-1	TRBV9	.	15
TGCAGCATCGATTCAAGGACAGGGGCGATTGAAGCTTTCTTT	CSIDSRTGAIEAFF	many	TRBJ1-1	TRBV29-1	TRBD1	14
TGTGCCAGCAGCCCGTACCGCGGGGGAAGCTCCTACAATGAGCAGTTCTTC	CASSPYRGGSSYNEQFF	.	TRBJ2-1	TRBV7-6	TRBD2	17
TGTGCCAGCTTATTATTCGGGAACACTGAAGCTTTCTTT	CASLLFGNTEAFF	.	TRBJ1-1	TRBV6-2/TRBV6-3	.	13
TGTGCCAGCGGTGACAGGGTCGAATCCTATGGCTACACCTTC	CASGDRVESYGYTF	.	TRBJ1-2	TRBV25-1	TRBD1	14
TGCGGGGGGATTTGGGGTAATTCACCCCTCCACTTT	CGGIWGNSPLHF	.	TRBJ1-6	TRBV20-1	.	12
TGCGCCAGCAGCCGAAGGAGAGGGGAGGGCTACACCTTC	CASSRRRGEGYTF	.	TRBJ1-2	TRBV4-3	.	13
TGTGCCAGCAGCGTAGATGGGAGGACAGGGGCTGAAGCTTTCTTT	CASSVDGRTGAEAFF	few	TRBJ1-1	TRBV9	TRBD1	15